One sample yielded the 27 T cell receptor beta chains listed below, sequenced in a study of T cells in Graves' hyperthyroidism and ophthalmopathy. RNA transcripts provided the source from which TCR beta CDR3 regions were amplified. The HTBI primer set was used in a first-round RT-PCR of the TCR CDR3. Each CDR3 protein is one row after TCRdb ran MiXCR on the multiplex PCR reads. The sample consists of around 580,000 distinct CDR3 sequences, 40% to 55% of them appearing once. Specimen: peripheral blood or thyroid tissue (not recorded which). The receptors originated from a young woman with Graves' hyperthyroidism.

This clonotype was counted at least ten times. CDR3 sequence reads: CASSLSMVYQETQYF. As DNA, the CDR3 is TGTGCCAGCAGTTTAAGTATGGTGTACCAAGAGACCCAGTACTTC. This rearrangement joins TRBV12-3 or TRBV12-4 to TRBJ2-5; no clear D gene. The CDR3 runs 15 residues. V shed 2 bases and J shed 0 bases, with 10 bases lying between them.

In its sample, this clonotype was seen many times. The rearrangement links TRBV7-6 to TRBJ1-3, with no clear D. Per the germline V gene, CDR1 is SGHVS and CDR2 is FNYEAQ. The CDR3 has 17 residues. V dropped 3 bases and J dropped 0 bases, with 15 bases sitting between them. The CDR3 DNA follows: TGTGCCAGCAGCTTGCACCCGGGCACGGACTCTGGAAACACCATATATTTT. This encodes CASSLHPGTDSGNTIYF.

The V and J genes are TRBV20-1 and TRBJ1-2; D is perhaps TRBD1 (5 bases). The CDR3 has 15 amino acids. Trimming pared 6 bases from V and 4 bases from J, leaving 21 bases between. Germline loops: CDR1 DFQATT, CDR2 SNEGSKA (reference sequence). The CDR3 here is CSASSLDGAFYGYTF. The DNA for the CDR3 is TGCAGTGCCAGCTCACTTGACGGGGCCTTCTATGGCTACACCTTC.

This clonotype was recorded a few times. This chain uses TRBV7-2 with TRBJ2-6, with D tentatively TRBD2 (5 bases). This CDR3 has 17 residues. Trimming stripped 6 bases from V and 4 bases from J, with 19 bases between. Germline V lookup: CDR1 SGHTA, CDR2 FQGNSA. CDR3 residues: CASSLRGTGSGANVLTF. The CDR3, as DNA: TGTGCCAGCAGTTTGCGAGGTACGGGATCCGGGGCCAACGTCCTGACTTTC.

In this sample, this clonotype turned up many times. The CDR3 DNA follows: TGCAGTGCTAGAGGTTGGGGAAACACTGAAGCTTTCTTT. Amino acid sequence: CSARGWGNTEAFF. The chain joins TRBV20-1 to TRBJ1-1; no clear D. The germline gives CDR1 DFQATT, CDR2 SNEGSKA (reference sequence). The V gene lost 1 base and the J gene lost 2 bases, with 8 bases spanning the gap. This CDR3 comprises 13 residues.

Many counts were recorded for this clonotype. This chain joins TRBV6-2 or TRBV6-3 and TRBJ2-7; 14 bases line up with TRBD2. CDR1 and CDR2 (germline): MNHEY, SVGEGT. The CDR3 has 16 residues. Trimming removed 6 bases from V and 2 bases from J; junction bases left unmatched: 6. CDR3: CASSPLGLAGAYEQYF. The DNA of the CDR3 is TGTGCCAGCAGCCCTTTGGGACTAGCGGGAGCCTACGAGCAGTACTTC.

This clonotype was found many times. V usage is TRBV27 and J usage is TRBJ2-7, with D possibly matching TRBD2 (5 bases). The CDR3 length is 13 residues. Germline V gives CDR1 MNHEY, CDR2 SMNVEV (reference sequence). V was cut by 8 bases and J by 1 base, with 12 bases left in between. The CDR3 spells CASRRWRSYEQYF. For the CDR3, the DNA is TGTGCCAGCCGGAGGTGGAGGTCCTACGAGCAGTACTTC.

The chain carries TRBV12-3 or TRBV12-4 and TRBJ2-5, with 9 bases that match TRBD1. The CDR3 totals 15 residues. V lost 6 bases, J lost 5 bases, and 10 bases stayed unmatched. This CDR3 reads CASRPGQGGGETQYF. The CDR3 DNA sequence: TGTGCCAGCAGACCGGGACAGGGTGGTGGGGAGACCCAGTACTTC.

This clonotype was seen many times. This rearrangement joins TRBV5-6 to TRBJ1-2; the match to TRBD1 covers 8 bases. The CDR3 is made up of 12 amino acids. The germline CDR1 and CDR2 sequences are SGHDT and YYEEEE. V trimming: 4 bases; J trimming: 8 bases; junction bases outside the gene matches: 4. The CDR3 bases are TGTGCCAGCAGCCAAGGACAGGGAGGCTACACCTTC. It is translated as CASSQGQGGYTF.

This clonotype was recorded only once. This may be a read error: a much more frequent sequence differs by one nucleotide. The CDR3 spells CASRDTPNAGELFF. CDR3 in DNA: TGTGCCAGCAGGGACACCCCCAACGCCGGGGAGCTGTTTTTT. This sequence joins TRBV25-1 and TRBJ2-2; perhaps TRBD1 as D (5 bases). The germline gives CDR1 MGHDK, CDR2 SYGVNS. V was cut by 6 bases and J by 6 bases, with 14 bases left in between. The CDR3 is 14 amino acids.

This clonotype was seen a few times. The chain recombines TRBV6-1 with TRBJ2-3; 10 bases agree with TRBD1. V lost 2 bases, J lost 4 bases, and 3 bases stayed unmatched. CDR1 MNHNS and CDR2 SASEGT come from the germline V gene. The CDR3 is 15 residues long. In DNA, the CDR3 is TGTGCCAGCAGTGAATCCGGACAGGGGGCAGATACGCAGTATTTT. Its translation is CASSESGQGADTQYF.

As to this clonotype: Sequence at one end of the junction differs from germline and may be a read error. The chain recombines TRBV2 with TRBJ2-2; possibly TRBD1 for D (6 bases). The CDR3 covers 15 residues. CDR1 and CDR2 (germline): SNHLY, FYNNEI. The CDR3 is CASSKDSPYTGELFF. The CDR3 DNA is TGTGCCAGCAGTAAGGACAGTCCCTACACCGGAGAGCTGTTTTTT.

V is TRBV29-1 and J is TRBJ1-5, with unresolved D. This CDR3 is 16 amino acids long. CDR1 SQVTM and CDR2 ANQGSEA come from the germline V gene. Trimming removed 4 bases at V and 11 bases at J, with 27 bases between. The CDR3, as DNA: TGCAGCGTTGGAGTGAGGAACATCCCTAACAAAGAGACCCAGCATTTT. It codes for CSVGVRNIPNKETQHF.

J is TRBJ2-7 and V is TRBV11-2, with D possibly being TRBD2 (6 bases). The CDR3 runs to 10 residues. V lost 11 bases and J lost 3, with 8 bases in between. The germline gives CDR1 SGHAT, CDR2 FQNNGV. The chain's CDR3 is CAPGGYEQYF. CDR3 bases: TGTGCCCCCGGGGGCTACGAGCAGTACTTC.

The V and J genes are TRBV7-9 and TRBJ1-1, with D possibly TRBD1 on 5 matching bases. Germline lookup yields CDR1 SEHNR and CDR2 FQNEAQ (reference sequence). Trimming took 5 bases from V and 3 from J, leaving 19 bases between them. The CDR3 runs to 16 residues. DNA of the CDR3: TGTGCCAGCAGCCAGAACCTAGGGGACTCGGACACTGAAGCTTTCTTT. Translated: CASSQNLGDSDTEAFF.

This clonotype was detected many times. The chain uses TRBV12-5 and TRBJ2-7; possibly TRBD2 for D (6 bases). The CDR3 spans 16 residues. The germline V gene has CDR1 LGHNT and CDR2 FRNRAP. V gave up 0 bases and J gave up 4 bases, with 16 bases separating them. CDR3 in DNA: TGTGCTAGTGGTTTGGTAATTTGGGGGGAGCGGTACGAGCAGTACTTC. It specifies CASGLVIWGERYEQYF.

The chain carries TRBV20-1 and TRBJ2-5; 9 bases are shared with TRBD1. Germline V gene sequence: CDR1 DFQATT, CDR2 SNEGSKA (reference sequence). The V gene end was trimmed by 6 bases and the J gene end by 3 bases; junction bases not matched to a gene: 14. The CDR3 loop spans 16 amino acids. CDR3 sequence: CSASTSSGQGEETQYF. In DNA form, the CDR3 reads TGCAGTGCCAGCACCTCATCGGGACAGGGTGAAGAGACCCAGTACTTC.

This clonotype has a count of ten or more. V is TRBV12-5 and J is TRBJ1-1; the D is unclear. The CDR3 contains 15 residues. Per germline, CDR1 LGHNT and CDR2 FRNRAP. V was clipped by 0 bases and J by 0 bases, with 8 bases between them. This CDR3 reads CASGLVSALNTEAFF. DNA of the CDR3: TGTGCTAGTGGTTTGGTAAGTGCGCTGAACACTGAAGCTTTCTTT.

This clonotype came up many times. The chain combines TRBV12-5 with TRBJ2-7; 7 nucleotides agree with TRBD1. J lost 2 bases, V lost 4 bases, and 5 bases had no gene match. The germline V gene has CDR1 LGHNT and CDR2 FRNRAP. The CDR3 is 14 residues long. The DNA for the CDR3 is TGTGCTAGTGGTTACGGGACAGATACCTACGAGCAGTACTTC. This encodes CASGYGTDTYEQYF.

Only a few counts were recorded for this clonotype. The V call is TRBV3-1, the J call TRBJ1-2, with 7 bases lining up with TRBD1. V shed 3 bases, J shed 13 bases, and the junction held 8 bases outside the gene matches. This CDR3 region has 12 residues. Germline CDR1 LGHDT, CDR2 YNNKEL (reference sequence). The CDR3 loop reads CASSQRNRGGTF. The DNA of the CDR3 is TGTGCCAGCAGCCAGAGGAACAGGGGTGGCACCTTC.

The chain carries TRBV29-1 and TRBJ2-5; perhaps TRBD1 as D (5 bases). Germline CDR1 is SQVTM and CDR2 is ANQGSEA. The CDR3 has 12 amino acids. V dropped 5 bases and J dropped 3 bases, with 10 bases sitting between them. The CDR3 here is CSVLQGEETQYF. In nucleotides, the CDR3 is TGCAGCGTTTTACAAGGGGAAGAGACCCAGTACTTC.

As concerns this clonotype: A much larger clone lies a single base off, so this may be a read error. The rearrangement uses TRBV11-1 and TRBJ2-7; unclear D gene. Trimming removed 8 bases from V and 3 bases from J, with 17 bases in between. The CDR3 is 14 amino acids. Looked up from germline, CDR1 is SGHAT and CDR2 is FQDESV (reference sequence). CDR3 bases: TGTGCCAGCGGCCTAGTAAGAGAAAACTACGAGCAGTACTTC. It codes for CASGLVRENYEQYF.

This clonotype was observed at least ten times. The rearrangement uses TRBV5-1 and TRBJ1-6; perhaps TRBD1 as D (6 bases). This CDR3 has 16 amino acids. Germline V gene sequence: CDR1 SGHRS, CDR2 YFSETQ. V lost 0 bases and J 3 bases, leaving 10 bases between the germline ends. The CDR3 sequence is CASSLAGAVYNSPLHF. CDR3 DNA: TGCGCCAGCAGCTTGGCAGGGGCGGTCTATAATTCACCCCTCCACTTT.

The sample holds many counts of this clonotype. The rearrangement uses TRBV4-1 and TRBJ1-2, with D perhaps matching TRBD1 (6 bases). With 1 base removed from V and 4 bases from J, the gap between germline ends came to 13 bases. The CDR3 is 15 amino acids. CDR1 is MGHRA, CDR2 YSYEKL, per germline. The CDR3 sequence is CASSQGGRGIYGYTF. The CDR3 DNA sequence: TGCGCCAGCAGCCAAGGGGGCAGGGGTATCTATGGCTACACCTTC.

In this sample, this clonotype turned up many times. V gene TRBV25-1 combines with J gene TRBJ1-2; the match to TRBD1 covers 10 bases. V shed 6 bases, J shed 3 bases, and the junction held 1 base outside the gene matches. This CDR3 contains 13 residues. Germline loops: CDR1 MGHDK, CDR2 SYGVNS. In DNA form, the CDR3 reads TGTGCCAGCAGGGGGACAGGGGACTATGGCTACACCTTC. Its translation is CASRGTGDYGYTF.

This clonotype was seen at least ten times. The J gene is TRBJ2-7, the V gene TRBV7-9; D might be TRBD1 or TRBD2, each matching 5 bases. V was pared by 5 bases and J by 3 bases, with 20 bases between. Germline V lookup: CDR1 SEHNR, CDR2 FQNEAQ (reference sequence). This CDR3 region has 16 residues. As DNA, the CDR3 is TGTGCCAGCAGCCCTCTTATCCGGGACGCCTTCTACGAGCAGTACTTC. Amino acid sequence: CASSPLIRDAFYEQYF.

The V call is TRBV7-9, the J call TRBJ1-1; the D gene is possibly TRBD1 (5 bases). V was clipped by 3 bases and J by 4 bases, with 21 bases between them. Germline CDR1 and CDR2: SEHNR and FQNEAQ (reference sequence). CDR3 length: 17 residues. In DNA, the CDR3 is TGTGCCAGCAGCTTTGGGACGGTTCCTACTCGGGTCACTGAAGCTTTCTTT. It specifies CASSFGTVPTRVTEAFF.